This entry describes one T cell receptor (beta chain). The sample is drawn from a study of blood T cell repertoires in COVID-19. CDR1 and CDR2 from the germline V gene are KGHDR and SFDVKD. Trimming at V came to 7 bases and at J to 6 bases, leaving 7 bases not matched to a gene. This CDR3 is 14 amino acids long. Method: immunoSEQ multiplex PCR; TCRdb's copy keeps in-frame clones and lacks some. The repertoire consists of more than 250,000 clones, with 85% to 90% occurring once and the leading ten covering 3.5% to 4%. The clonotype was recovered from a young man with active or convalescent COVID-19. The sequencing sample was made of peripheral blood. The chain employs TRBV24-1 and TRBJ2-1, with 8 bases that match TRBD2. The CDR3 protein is CATSQPGTSNEQFF. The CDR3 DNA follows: TGTGCCACCAGCCAACCCGGGACTAGCAATGAGCAGTTCTTC.